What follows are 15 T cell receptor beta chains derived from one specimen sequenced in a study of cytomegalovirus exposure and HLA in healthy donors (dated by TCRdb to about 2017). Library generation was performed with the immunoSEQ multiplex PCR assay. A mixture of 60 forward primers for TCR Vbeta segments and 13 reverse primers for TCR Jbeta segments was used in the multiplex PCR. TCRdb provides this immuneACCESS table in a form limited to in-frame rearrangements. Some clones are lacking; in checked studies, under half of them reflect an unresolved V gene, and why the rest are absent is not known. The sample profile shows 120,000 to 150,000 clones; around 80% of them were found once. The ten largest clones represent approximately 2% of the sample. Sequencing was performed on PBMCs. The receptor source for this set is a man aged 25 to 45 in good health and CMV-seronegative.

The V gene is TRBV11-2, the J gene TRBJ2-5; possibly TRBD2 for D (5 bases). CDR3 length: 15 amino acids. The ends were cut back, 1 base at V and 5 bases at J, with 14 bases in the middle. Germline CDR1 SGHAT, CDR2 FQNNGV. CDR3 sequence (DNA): TGTGCCAGCAGCTTAGTATCCGGGATCGGGGAGACCCAGTACTTC. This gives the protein CASSLVSGIGETQYF.

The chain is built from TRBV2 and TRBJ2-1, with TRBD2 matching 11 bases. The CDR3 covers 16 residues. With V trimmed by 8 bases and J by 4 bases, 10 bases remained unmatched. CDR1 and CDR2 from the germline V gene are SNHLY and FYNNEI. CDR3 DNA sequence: TGTGCCAGCGCAGGACCCGGGACTAGCGGTTACAATGAGCAGTTCTTC. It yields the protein CASAGPGTSGYNEQFF.

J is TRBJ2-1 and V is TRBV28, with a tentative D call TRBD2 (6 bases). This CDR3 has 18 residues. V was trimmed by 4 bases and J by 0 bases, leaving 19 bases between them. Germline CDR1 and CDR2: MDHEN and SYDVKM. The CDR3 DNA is TGTGCCAGCAGTTCCATCTCCGGGACTCGGAGCTCCTACAATGAGCAGTTCTTC. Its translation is CASSSISGTRSSYNEQFF.

The chain's CDR3 is CASSPDLVAVETQYF. CDR3 DNA sequence: TGCGCCAGCAGCCCGGATCTAGTTGCCGTAGAGACCCAGTACTTC. V and J are TRBV5-1 and TRBJ2-5; D is unresolved. The CDR3 has 15 amino acids. Trimming took 4 bases from V and 4 from J, leaving 17 bases between them. Looked up from germline, CDR1 is SGHRS and CDR2 is YFSETQ.

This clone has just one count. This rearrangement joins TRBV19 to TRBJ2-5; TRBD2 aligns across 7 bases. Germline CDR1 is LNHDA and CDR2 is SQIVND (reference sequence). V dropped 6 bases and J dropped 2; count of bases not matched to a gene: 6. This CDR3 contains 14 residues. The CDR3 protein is CASRQRGDQETQYF. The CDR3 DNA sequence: TGTGCCAGTAGACAACGGGGGGATCAAGAGACCCAGTACTTC.

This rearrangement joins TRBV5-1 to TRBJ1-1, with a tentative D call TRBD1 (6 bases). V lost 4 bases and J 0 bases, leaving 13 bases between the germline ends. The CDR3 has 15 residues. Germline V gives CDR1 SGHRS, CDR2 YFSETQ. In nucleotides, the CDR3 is TGCGCCAGCAGCCAAGCCCCAGGGGTGAACACTGAAGCTTTCTTT. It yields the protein CASSQAPGVNTEAFF.

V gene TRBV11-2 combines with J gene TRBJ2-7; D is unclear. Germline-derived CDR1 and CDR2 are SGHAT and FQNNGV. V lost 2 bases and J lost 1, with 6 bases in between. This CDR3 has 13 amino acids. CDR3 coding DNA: TGTGCCAGCAGCTTAACAGTGTCCTACGAGCAGTACTTC. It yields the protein CASSLTVSYEQYF.

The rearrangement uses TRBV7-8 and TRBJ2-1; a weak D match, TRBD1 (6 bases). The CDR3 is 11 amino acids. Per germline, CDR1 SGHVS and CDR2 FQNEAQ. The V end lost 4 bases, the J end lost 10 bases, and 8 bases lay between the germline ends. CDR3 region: CASSSGDEQFF. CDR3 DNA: TGTGCCAGCAGCTCAGGGGACGAGCAGTTCTTC.

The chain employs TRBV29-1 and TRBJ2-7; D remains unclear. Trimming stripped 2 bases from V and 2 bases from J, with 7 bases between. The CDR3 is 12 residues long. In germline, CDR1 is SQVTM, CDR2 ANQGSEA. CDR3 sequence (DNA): TGCAGCGTTGAATCCGAGGCCTACGAGCAGTACTTC. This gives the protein CSVESEAYEQYF.

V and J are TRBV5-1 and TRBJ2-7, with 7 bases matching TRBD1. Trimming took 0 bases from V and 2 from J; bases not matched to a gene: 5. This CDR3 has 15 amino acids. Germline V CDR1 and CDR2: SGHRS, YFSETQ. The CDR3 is CASSLETGITYEQYF. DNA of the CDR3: TGCGCCAGCAGCTTGGAGACAGGGATAACCTACGAGCAGTACTTC.

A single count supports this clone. The CDR3 region is CASSTDRAPSYEQYF. DNA for the CDR3: TGTGCCAGTAGTACCGACAGGGCCCCTTCCTACGAGCAGTACTTC. J is TRBJ2-7 and V is TRBV19; 7 bases match TRBD1. The CDR3 loop spans 15 amino acids. V lost 4 bases, J lost 1 base, and 7 bases stayed unmatched. Germline-derived CDR1 and CDR2 are LNHDA and SQIVND (reference sequence).

CDR3 sequence reads: CASSPAGTGGGYTF. The CDR3 DNA is TGTGCCAGCTCACCAGCCGGGACAGGGGGTGGCTACACCTTC. The V gene is TRBV18, the J gene TRBJ1-2; 11 bases align to TRBD1. V lost 2 bases and J lost 7; bases outside the gene matches: 3. CDR3 length equals 14 residues. Germline CDR1 is KGHSH and CDR2 is LQKENI.

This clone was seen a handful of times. The CDR3 region has the DNA TGTGCCAGCAGCTTGGAGGGGGTAGGCACAGATACGCAGTATTTT. This translates into CASSLEGVGTDTQYF. The V and J genes are TRBV5-5 and TRBJ2-3, with D possibly matching TRBD1 (6 bases). This CDR3 has 15 residues. Germline loops: CDR1 SGHKS, CDR2 YYEKEE (reference sequence). V was clipped by 0 bases and J by 1 base, with 9 bases between them.

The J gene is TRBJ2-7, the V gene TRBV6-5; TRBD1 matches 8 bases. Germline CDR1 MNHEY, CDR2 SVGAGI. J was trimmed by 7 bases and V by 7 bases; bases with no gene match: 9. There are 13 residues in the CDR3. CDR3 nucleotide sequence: TGTGCCAGCAACAGTGCAGGGGGCCGGGAGCAGTACTTC. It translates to CASNSAGGREQYF.

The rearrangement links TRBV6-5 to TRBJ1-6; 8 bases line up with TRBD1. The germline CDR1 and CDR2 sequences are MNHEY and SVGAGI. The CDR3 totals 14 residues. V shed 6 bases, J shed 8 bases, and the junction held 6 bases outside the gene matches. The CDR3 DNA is TGTGCCAGCAGCATAGGACAGGGCTATTCACCCCTCCACTTT. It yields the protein CASSIGQGYSPLHF.